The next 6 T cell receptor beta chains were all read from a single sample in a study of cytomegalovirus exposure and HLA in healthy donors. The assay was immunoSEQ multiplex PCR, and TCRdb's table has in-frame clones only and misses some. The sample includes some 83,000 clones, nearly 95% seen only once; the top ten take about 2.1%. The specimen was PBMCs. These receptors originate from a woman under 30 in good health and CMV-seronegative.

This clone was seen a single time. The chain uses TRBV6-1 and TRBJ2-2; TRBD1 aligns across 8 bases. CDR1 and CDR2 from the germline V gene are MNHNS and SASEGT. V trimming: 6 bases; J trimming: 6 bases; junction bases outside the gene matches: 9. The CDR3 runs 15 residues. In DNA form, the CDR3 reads TGTGCCAGCAGGTTGAAGACGGACAGGGCCGGGGAGCTGTTTTTT. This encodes CASRLKTDRAGELFF.

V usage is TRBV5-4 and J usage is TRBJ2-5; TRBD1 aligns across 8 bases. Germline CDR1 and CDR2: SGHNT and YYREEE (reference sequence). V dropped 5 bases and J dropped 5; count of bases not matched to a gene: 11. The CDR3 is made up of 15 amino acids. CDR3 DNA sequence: TGTGCCAGCAGACGACCGGGACAGGATCTTGAGACCCAGTACTTC. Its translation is CASRRPGQDLETQYF. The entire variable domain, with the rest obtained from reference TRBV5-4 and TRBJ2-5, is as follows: ETGVTQSPTHLIKTRGQQVTLRCSSQSGHNTVSWYQQALGQGPQFIFQYYREEENGRGNFPPRFSGLQFPNYSSELNVNALELDDSALYLCASRRPGQDLETQYFGPGTRLLVL.

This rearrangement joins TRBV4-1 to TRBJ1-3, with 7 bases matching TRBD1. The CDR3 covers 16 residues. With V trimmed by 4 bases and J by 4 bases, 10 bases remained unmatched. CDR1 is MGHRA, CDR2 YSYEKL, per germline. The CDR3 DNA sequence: TGCGCCAGCAGCCCCGGAGGAGGGGGCCTAGGAAACACCATATATTTT. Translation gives CASSPGGGGLGNTIYF.

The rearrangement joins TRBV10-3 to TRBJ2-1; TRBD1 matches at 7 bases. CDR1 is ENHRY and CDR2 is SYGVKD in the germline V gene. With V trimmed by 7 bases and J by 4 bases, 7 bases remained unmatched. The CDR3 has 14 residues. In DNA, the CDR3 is TGTGCCATCATCAAGGGACAGACATACAATGAGCAGTTCTTC. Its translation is CAIIKGQTYNEQFF.

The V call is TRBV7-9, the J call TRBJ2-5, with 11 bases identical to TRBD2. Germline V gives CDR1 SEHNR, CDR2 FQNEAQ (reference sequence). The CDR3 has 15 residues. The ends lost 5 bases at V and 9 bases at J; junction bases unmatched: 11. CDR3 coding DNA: TGTGCCAGCAGCGACCTAGCGGGGGGCTACAGGGCCCAGTACTTC. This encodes CASSDLAGGYRAQYF.

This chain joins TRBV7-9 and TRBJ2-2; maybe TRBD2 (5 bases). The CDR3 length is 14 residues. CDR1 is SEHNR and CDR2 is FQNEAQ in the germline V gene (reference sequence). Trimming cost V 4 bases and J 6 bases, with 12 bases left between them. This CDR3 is CASSSRVLPGELFF. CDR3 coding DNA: TGTGCCAGCAGCTCGAGGGTCCTACCCGGGGAGCTGTTTTTT.